Sequencing of this T cell receptor beta chain was carried out in a study of CD8 T cells in ankylosing spondylitis. Trimming shortened V by 4 bases and J by 1 base, and 9 bases separated the two germline ends. The CDR3 has 13 residues. CDR1 is SGHRS, CDR2 YFSETQ, per germline. This clonotype was seen ten or more times. The antigen is unknown. The study's findings and limits: Several of the motif variants were reported before in synovial fluid and blood from reactive arthritis. It was reported that disease-linked clones were significantly enriched in matched ankylosing spondylitis synovial fluid.

Libraries of TCR beta came from quantitative 5'-RACE with molecular barcodes. MiXCR was run by TCRdb on the 5' RACE reads, yielding one entry per CDR3 protein. The sample shows 180,000 or so distinct CDR3 sequences, around a tenth of them seen only once. Sequenced sample: blood, either unsorted or a sorted T cell fraction (not recorded which). V gene TRBV5-1 combines with J gene TRBJ2-7; D unresolved. The receptor's source is a male donor with ankylosing spondylitis or in good health (not recorded which). CDR3 nucleotide sequence: TGCGCCAGCAGCGCGACGCAGTCCTACGAGCAGTACTTC. This encodes CASSATQSYEQYF.